A selection of T cell receptor beta chains follows, all from one sample in a study of T cells expressing NK-cell markers. No DNA is given; TCRdb re-called the 5' RACE reads and lists each CDR3 protein once. Its listing shows 350,000 to 450,000 distinct CDR3 sequences. The sequenced material came from blood T cells: a sorted CD56 or NKG2C T cell subset, CD4+ or CD8+ T cells, or bulk PBMC T cells (not recorded which). These receptors were obtained from a man aged 18 to 69 in good health. The CDR3 runs from the conserved cysteine through the conserved F or W.

TRBV20-1	TRBJ2-1	CSARDVSGKTSSYNEQFF
TRBV19	TRBJ1-1	CASSMKYGEVNTEAFF
TRBV7-9	TRBJ2-4	CASNKGDRMAGIQYF
TRBV28	TRBJ1-1	CASTYYREVVEAFF
TRBV6-2/TRBV6-3	TRBJ1-2	CASSYWQGLYGYTF
TRBV6-5	TRBJ2-5	CASSYSGPPAETQYF
TRBV3-1	TRBJ1-1	CASSPWTGRDTEAFF
TRBV19	TRBJ2-7	CASSAGQGPSYEQYF
TRBV23-1	TRBJ2-5	CASSQSMGQDSQETQYF
TRBV20-1	TRBJ2-1	CSAPWTSGENNEQFF
TRBV7-9	TRBJ1-6	CASSLEGTGFSPLHF
TRBV5-1	TRBJ2-6	CASSETDRNQFTGANVLTF
TRBV5-6	TRBJ2-7	CASRITGGGVTYEQYF
TRBV23-1	TRBJ2-5	CASSQSGEDSQETQYF